Presented here are 21 T cell receptor beta chains from one specimen sequenced in a study of PD-1 blockade in classical Hodgkin lymphoma. Sequencing was performed with immunoSEQ multiplex PCR; in TCRdb, only in-frame clones are kept and a portion is missing. The sample consists of 25,000 to 35,000 clones, roughly 70% of them appearing once. All patients relapsed after autologous stem cell transplantation, and brentuximab vedotin exposure varied. This material consisted of peripheral blood mononuclear cells (PBMCs), taken before the second cycle of nivolumab. The receptor source for this set is a human donor with classical Hodgkin lymphoma.

This chain links TRBV9 with TRBJ1-6; possibly TRBD1 for D (6 bases). This CDR3 comprises 14 residues. Germline V gene data show CDR1 as SGDLS and CDR2 as YYNGEE. The V end lost 4 bases, the J end lost 13 bases, and 18 bases lay between the germline ends. CDR3 coding DNA: TGTGCCAGCAGCTTAGGGGGGGACACCTCTCCCCTCCACTTT. This translates into CASSLGGDTSPLHF.

The V call is TRBV27, the J call TRBJ2-1, with TRBD1 matching over 8 bases. The CDR3 totals 15 residues. The junction had 9 bases not matched to a gene; V was cut back by 6 bases and J by 5 bases. The germline CDR1 and CDR2 sequences are MNHEY and SMNVEV (reference sequence). This CDR3 reads CASSSKTTGDNEQFF. For the CDR3, the DNA is TGTGCCAGCAGCTCTAAGACGACAGGGGACAATGAGCAGTTCTTC.

V is TRBV4-2 and J is TRBJ1-2; a weak D match, TRBD1 (6 bases). The CDR3 totals 15 residues. V was cut by 4 bases and J by 1 base, with 13 bases left in between. Germline CDR1 is LGHNA and CDR2 is YNFKEQ. CDR3 region: CASSLKRRGNYGYTF. CDR3 sequence (DNA): TGTGCCAGCAGCCTTAAACGCAGGGGTAACTATGGCTACACCTTC.

CDR3 sequence reads: CASSLGGGGYTF. CDR3 DNA sequence: TGTGCCAGCAGCTTAGGAGGGGGCGGCTACACCTTC. The chain links TRBV11-2 to TRBJ1-2; 7 positions match TRBD1. Germline loops: CDR1 SGHAT, CDR2 FQNNGV. The CDR3 runs to 12 residues. The V and J ends lost 1 base and 8 bases, in that order; junction bases with no gene match: 1.

This clone showed up just a few times. V and J are TRBV19 and TRBJ2-4; no definite D call. CDR3 size: 13 residues. The germline V and J ends were trimmed by 3 bases and 8 bases, with 11 bases remaining between them. Germline values: CDR1 LNHDA, CDR2 SQIVND (reference sequence). CDR3 amino acids: CASSMLRADIQYF. The CDR3 coding sequence is TGTGCCAGTAGTATGCTAAGAGCCGACATTCAGTACTTC.

This chain joins TRBV6-5 and TRBJ2-6; unclear D gene. V lost 6 bases and J 0 bases, leaving 9 bases between the germline ends. This CDR3 region has 15 residues. Germline CDR1 reads MNHEY; CDR2 reads SVGAGI. CDR3 amino acids: CASRTESSGANVLTF. The DNA of the CDR3 is TGTGCCAGCAGAACAGAGAGCTCTGGGGCCAACGTCCTGACTTTC.

The rearrangement uses TRBV5-4 and TRBJ2-7; D may be TRBD1 (6 bases). The CDR3 covers 12 residues. Germline V CDR1 and CDR2: SGHNT, YYREEE (reference sequence). V lost 0 bases to trimming and J lost 7 bases, with 8 bases between them. CDR3: CASSLEGVEQYF. Written as DNA, the CDR3 is TGTGCCAGCAGCTTGGAGGGGGTGGAGCAGTACTTC.

V is TRBV6-5 and J is TRBJ2-1; the D gene could be TRBD1 or TRBD2 (7 bases each). The germline gives CDR1 MNHEY, CDR2 SVGAGI. The length of the CDR3 is 15 residues. With 6 bases removed from V and 1 base from J, the gap between germline ends came to 13 bases. CDR3 residues: CASRPQGGSYNEQFF. The CDR3, as DNA: TGTGCCAGCAGGCCCCAGGGGGGGTCCTACAATGAGCAGTTCTTC.

The DNA for the CDR3 is TGTGCGATCCAGGGGAGGCAGACCCAGTACTTC. Its protein product is CAIQGRQTQYF. The chain links TRBV28 to TRBJ2-5; D possibly matches TRBD1 or TRBD2 (6 bases each). Germline CDR1 MDHEN, CDR2 SYDVKM. The CDR3 is made up of 11 amino acids.

CDR3 amino acids: CATSRDQGAGELFF. Written as DNA, the CDR3 is TGTGCCACCAGCAGAGACCAAGGAGCCGGGGAGCTGTTTTTT. The chain uses TRBV15 and TRBJ2-2, with unresolved D. V was shortened by 0 bases and J by 6 bases, with 8 bases between the two germline ends. This CDR3 contains 14 residues. Germline-derived CDR1 and CDR2 are LNHNV and YYDKDF (reference sequence).

The J gene is TRBJ2-7, the V gene TRBV5-3; D possibly matches TRBD1 or TRBD2 (5 bases each). TRBV5-3 has ORF status, its function being uncertain. The CDR3 length is 12 residues. V was cut by 6 bases and J by 2 bases, with 9 bases left in between. This CDR3 is CARIGTAYEQYV. DNA for the CDR3: TGTGCCAGAATCGGGACGGCCTACGAGCAGTACGTC.

This clone was seen more than once but under ten times. The chain is built from TRBV2 and TRBJ1-2, with D possibly matching TRBD1 (5 bases). Germline CDR1 reads SNHLY; CDR2 reads FYNNEI. The CDR3 sequence is 11 residues long. V gave up 3 bases and J gave up 9 bases, with 8 bases separating them. The CDR3 DNA reads as TGTGCCAGCAGTGAGGAGGGGCGCTACACCTTC. Its protein product is CASSEEGRYTF. Combining the CDR3 with reference TRBV2 and TRBJ1-2 gives the whole variable domain EPEVTQTPSHQVTQMGQEVILRCVPISNHLYFYWYRQILGQKVEFLVSFYNNEISEKSEIFDDQFSVERPDGSNFTLKIRSTKLEDSAMYFCASSEEGRYTFGSGTRLTVV.

In its sample, this clone was seen a few times. The chain uses TRBV28 and TRBJ1-2, with a weak D call TRBD1 (5 bases). CDR3 length: 18 amino acids. Germline assignment: CDR1 MDHEN and CDR2 SYDVKM. V shed 2 bases and J shed 0 bases, with 19 bases lying between them. CDR3 amino acids: CASSLRSGSRAPNYGYTF. Here the CDR3 DNA reads TGTGCCAGCAGTTTAAGGAGCGGGAGCAGGGCACCTAACTATGGCTACACCTTC.

This chain uses TRBV5-1 with TRBJ1-1; D might be TRBD1 (5 bases). The germline V and J ends were trimmed by 2 bases and 3 bases, with 14 bases remaining between them. Germline V gene data show CDR1 as SGHRS and CDR2 as YFSETQ. The CDR3 length is 15 residues. The CDR3 spells CASSFNGASDTEAFF. DNA of the CDR3: TGCGCCAGCAGCTTTAATGGGGCAAGCGACACTGAAGCTTTCTTT.

This clone was seen a handful of times. The CDR3 region has the DNA TGTGCCAGCAGTGACTCTACCCTAGGACAGGGGTCATACAATGAGCAGTTCTTC. Its translation: CASSDSTLGQGSYNEQFF. This chain joins TRBV6-4 and TRBJ2-1; 9 nucleotides align to TRBD1. Losses at the gene ends were 0 bases for V and 4 bases for J; bases not matched to a gene: 10. Germline V lookup: CDR1 MRHNA, CDR2 SNTAGT. The CDR3 loop spans 18 amino acids.

The V and J genes are TRBV28 and TRBJ2-1; unclear D gene. Germline CDR1 reads MDHEN; CDR2 reads SYDVKM. V was trimmed by 8 bases and J by 1 base, leaving 12 bases between them. This CDR3 is 14 amino acids long. CDR3 sequence (DNA): TGTGCCAGCGACACCGACGGATCCTACAATGAGCAGTTCTTC. Residues: CASDTDGSYNEQFF.

J is TRBJ2-3 and V is TRBV5-6, with D perhaps assigned TRBD1 or TRBD2 (5 bases each). V was clipped by 4 bases and J by 6 bases, with 18 bases between them. The CDR3 totals 15 residues. From germline, CDR1 is SGHDT and CDR2 YYEEEE. CDR3 amino acids: CASSRTGAQADTQYF. The CDR3 DNA is TGTGCCAGCAGCCGGACCGGGGCCCAGGCGGATACGCAGTATTTT.

In its sample, this clone ranks as medium-sized. The chain employs TRBV6-6 and TRBJ2-7; no reliable D call. Germline CDR1 is MNHNY and CDR2 is SVGAGI (reference sequence). The V end was cut by 2 bases, the J end by 3 bases, with 8 bases between. There are 13 residues in the CDR3. This chain's CDR3 is CASSYGENYEQYV. CDR3 sequence (DNA): TGTGCCAGCAGTTACGGGGAAAACTACGAGCAGTACGTC.

The chain couples TRBV18 to TRBJ1-4, with no clear D. CDR1 is KGHSH and CDR2 is LQKENI in the germline V gene. This CDR3 comprises 14 residues. V was trimmed by 1 base and J by 7 bases, leaving 10 bases between them. In DNA form, the CDR3 reads TGTGCCAGCTCACCACGGGTTTACGGTGAAAAACTGTTTTTT. Translated: CASSPRVYGEKLFF.

V gene TRBV2 combines with J gene TRBJ2-4; the match to TRBD2 covers 9 bases. Germline V gene data show CDR1 as SNHLY and CDR2 as FYNNEI. The CDR3 covers 16 residues. The V segment lost 3 bases and the J segment 1 base; nucleotides outside the gene matches: 4. The CDR3 sequence: CASSEGLAGAKNIQYF. For the CDR3, the DNA is TGTGCCAGCAGTGAGGGGCTAGCGGGGGCCAAAAACATTCAGTACTTC.

The table lists this clone with a few counts. The chain combines TRBV5-1 with TRBJ1-1, with D hard to call. The V end was cut by 3 bases, the J end by 1 base, with 7 bases between. The germline gives CDR1 SGHRS, CDR2 YFSETQ. This CDR3 is built from 13 residues. The CDR3 bases are TGCGCCAGCAGCTCCCCATCGAACACTGAAGCTTTCTTT. Protein: CASSSPSNTEAFF.